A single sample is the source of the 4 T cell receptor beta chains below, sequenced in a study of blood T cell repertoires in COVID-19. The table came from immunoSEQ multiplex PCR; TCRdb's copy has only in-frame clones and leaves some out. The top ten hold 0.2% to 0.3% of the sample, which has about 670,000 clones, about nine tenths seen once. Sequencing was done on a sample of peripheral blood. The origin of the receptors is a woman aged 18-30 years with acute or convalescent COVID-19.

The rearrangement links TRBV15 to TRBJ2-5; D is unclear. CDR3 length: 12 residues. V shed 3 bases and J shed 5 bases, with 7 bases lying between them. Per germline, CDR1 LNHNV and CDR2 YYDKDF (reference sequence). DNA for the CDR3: TGTGCCACCAGCAGGCGATGGGAGACCCAGTACTTC. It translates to CATSRRWETQYF.

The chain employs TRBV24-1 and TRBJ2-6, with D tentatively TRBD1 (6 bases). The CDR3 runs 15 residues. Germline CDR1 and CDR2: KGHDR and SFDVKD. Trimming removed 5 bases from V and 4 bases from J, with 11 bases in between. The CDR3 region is CATSGAGAGANVLTF. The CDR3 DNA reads TGTGCCACCAGTGGGGCAGGGGCCGGGGCCAACGTCCTGACTTTC.

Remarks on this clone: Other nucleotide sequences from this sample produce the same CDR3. The CDR3 spells CASSPTGLNQPQHF. CDR3 nucleotide sequence: TGTGCCAGCAGTCCAACAGGGCTCAATCAGCCCCAGCATTTT. The J gene is TRBJ1-5, the V gene TRBV27; TRBD1 is a possible D gene (6 bases). Trimming cost V 5 bases and J 3 bases, with 11 bases left between them. Germline V gene sequence: CDR1 MNHEY, CDR2 SMNVEV (reference sequence). The CDR3 spans 14 residues.

CDR3: CASSLFVGRTYEQYF. CDR3 nucleotide sequence: TGTGCCAGCAGCCTCTTTGTTGGGAGGACCTACGAGCAGTACTTC. The rearrangement uses TRBV7-9 and TRBJ2-7; D is perhaps TRBD2 (6 bases). Germline loops: CDR1 SEHNR, CDR2 FQNEAQ (reference sequence). V gave up 5 bases and J gave up 2 bases, with 16 bases separating them. This CDR3 region has 15 residues.